What follows are 7 T cell receptor beta chains derived from one specimen sequenced in a study of blood T cell repertoires in COVID-19. Libraries were prepared by immunoSEQ multiplex PCR; TCRdb keeps only in-frame clonotypes and omits some of them. The table includes 200,000 to 250,000 clones, roughly 88% detected once. Source material: peripheral blood. These receptors came from a man between 45 and 60 years old with active or convalescent COVID-19.

The rearrangement joins TRBV7-9 to TRBJ1-1; D perhaps matches TRBD1 (6 bases). CDR3 length: 13 residues. The germline V gene has CDR1 SEHNR and CDR2 FQNEAQ (reference sequence). V was shortened by 5 bases and J by 4 bases, with 11 bases between the two germline ends. CDR3 region: CASSRGQFTEAFF. As DNA, the CDR3 is TGTGCCAGCAGCCGAGGACAGTTCACTGAAGCTTTCTTT.

The rearrangement joins TRBV2 to TRBJ2-7, with TRBD1 as a possible D gene (6 bases). The CDR3 is made up of 13 amino acids. Per the germline V gene, CDR1 is SNHLY and CDR2 is FYNNEI. V was clipped by 2 bases and J by 5 bases, with 10 bases between them. The CDR3 region is CASSELHRDEQYV. The CDR3 DNA reads as TGTGCCAGCAGTGAACTCCACAGGGACGAGCAGTACGTC.

The chain couples TRBV29-1 to TRBJ1-1; 11 bases line up with TRBD1. This CDR3 contains 13 residues. V dropped 7 bases and J dropped 5; count of bases not matched to a gene: 6. The germline CDR1 and CDR2 sequences are SQVTM and ANQGSEA. The CDR3 coding sequence is TGCAGCGCGGACAGGGGGCCGGGGACTGAAGCTTTCTTT. This translates into CSADRGPGTEAFF.

The chain is built from TRBV6-5 and TRBJ1-1, with D tentatively TRBD1 (6 bases). The germline V and J ends were trimmed by 9 bases and 1 base, with 12 bases remaining between them. This CDR3 spans 13 amino acids. CDR1 MNHEY and CDR2 SVGAGI come from the germline V gene. The CDR3 protein is CASKDRPNTEAFF. CDR3 DNA: TGTGCCAGTAAAGACAGGCCGAACACTGAAGCTTTCTTT.

The genes are TRBV29-1 and TRBJ2-3; TRBD1 matches 7 bases. Germline V gene sequence: CDR1 SQVTM, CDR2 ANQGSEA. The CDR3 is 12 residues long. Trimming cost V 7 bases and J 2 bases; bases outside gene matches: 3. CDR3 loop: CSGGQFTDTQYF. CDR3 sequence (DNA): TGCAGCGGGGGACAGTTCACAGATACGCAGTATTTT.

This rearrangement joins TRBV24-1 to TRBJ2-1, with TRBD2 matching 10 bases. Germline lookup yields CDR1 KGHDR and CDR2 SFDVKD. The CDR3 is 16 amino acids. The V and J ends lost 5 bases and 4 bases, in that order; junction bases with no gene match: 7. DNA for the CDR3: TGTGCCACCAGTGGGGTCAGCGGGGGGGATTACAATGAGCAGTTCTTC. It codes for CATSGVSGGDYNEQFF.

The chain combines TRBV7-3 with TRBJ2-2, with 10 bases that match TRBD1. The germline V gene encodes CDR1 SGHTA and CDR2 FQGTGA. The V gene end was trimmed by 3 bases and the J gene end by 5 bases; junction bases not matched to a gene: 6. The CDR3 contains 16 residues. Here the CDR3 DNA reads TGTGCCAGCAGCTTCTCGAAGGACAGGGGGACCGGGGAGCTGTTTTTT. It yields the protein CASSFSKDRGTGELFF.